This TCR beta chain was obtained from a study of T cell responses to AZD1222 COVID-19 vaccine. About this clone itself: Antigen specificity is unknown.

The J segment lost 5 bases and the V segment lost 4 bases, leaving 5 bases of the junction unmatched. The CDR3 sequence is 13 residues long. Germline V gives CDR1 LNHDA, CDR2 SQIVND (reference sequence). The study's findings and limits: Of the AZD1222 recipients, only 5 or 6 were seropositive at baseline.

Profiling relied on immunoSEQ multiplex PCR, and the TCRdb table lists in-frame clones only, not all of them. The sample holds fewer than 120,000 clones, 92% seen once. This specimen was peripheral blood, taken on day 0 of AZD1222 vaccination. V gene TRBV19 combines with J gene TRBJ2-7; TRBD1 matches at 7 bases. This clonotype originated in an adult in good health. The DNA of the CDR3 is TGTGCCAGTAGTACTCGGACAGGAAACGAGCAGTACTTC. It yields the protein CASSTRTGNEQYF.